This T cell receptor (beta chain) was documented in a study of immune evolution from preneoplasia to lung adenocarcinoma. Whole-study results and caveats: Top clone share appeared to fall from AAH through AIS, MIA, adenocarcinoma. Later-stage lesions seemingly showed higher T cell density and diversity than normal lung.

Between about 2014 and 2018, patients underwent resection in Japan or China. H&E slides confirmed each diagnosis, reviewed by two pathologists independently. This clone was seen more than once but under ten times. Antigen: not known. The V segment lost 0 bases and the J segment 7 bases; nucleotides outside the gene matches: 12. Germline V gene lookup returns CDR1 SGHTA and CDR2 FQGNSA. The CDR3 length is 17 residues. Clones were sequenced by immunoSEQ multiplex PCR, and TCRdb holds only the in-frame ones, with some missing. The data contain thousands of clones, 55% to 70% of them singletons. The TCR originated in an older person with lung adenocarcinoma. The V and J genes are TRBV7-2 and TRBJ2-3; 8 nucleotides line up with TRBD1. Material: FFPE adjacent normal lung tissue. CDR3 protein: CASSLARQGARSNTQYF. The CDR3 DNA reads TGTGCCAGCAGCTTAGCGCGGCAGGGGGCGCGATCGAATACGCAGTATTTT.